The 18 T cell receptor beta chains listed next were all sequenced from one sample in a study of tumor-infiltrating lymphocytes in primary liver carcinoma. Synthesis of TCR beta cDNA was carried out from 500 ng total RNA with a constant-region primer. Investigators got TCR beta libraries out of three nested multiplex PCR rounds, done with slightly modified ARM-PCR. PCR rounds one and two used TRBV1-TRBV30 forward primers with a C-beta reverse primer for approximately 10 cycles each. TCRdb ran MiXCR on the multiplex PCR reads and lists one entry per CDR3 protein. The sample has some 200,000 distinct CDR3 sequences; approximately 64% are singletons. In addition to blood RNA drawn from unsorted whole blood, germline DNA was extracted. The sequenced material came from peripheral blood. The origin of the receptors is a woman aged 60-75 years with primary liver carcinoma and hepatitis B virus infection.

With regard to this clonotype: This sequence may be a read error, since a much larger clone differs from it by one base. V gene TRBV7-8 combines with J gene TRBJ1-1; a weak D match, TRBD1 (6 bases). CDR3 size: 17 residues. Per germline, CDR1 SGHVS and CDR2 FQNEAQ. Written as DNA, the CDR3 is TGTGCCAGCAGCTTAACCGGGGGCAGGGGTTTAAGGACTGGAGCTTTCTTT. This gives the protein CASSLTGGRGLRTGAFF.

CDR3 DNA sequence: TGTGCCAGCAGGGAGGCAGGGGTCTCTGGAAACACCATATATTTT. Translated, it gives CASREAGVSGNTIYF. The chain recombines TRBV28 with TRBJ1-3; the D gene is possibly TRBD1 (6 bases). V was shortened by 6 bases and J by 0 bases, with 12 bases between the two germline ends. The CDR3 loop spans 15 amino acids. Germline V gene lookup returns CDR1 MDHEN and CDR2 SYDVKM.

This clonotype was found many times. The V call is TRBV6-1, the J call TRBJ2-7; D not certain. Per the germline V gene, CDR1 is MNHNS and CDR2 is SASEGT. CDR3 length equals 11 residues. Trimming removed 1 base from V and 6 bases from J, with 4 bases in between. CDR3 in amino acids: CASSEGFEQYF. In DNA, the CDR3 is TGTGCCAGCAGTGAAGGTTTCGAGCAGTACTTC.

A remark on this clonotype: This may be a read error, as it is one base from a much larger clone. The CDR3 loop is CTSSEREGETQYF. CDR3 DNA: TGTACCAGCAGTGAGCGGGAGGGAGAGACCCAGTACTTC. V is TRBV6-1 and J is TRBJ2-5; 10 nucleotides agree with TRBD2. This CDR3 region has 13 residues. Per germline, CDR1 MNHNS and CDR2 SASEGT.

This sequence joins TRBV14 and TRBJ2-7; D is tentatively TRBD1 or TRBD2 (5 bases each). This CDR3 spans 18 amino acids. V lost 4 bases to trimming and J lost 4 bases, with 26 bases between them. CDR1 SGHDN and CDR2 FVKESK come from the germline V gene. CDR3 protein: CASSRDSLGPTRTYEQYF. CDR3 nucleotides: TGTGCCAGCAGCCGAGACAGCCTGGGACCCACCAGGACTTACGAGCAGTACTTC.

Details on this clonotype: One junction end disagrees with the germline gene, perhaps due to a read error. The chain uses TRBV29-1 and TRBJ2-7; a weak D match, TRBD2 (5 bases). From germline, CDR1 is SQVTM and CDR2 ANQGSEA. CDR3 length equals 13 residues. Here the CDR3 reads CSVEGVGSYKQYF. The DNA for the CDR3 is TGCAGCGTTGAGGGTGTGGGGAGCTACAAGCAGTACTTC.

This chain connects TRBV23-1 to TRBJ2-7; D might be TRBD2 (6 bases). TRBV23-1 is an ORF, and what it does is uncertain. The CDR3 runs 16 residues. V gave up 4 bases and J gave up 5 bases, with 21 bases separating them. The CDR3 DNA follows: TGCGCCAGCAGTCCCTATCCAGCGGGTATCCCCCACGAGCAGTACTTC. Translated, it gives CASSPYPAGIPHEQYF.

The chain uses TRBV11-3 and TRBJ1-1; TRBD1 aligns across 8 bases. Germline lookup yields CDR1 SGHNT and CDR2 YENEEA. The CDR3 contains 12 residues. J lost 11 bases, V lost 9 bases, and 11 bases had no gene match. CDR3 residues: CASNEDRVRAFF. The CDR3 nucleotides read TGTGCCAGTAACGAGGACAGGGTGCGGGCTTTCTTT.

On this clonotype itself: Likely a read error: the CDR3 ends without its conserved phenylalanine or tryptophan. CDR3 region: CASSQGPVNTEAFI. CDR3 DNA: TGCGCCAGCAGCCAAGGGCCGGTGAACACTGAAGCTTTCATA. V gene TRBV4-1 combines with J gene TRBJ1-1; D unresolved. CDR3 length: 14 residues. The germline gives CDR1 MGHRA, CDR2 YSYEKL. The ends were cut back, 1 base at V and 0 bases at J, with 6 bases in the middle.

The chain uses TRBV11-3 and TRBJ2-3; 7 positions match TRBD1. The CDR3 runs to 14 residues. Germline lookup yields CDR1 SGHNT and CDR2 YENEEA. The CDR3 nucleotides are TGTACCATCAGCCACCTAGGGACAGCTCTTCCTCAGTATTTT. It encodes CTISHLGTALPQYF. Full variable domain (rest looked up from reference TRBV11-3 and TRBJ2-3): EAGVVQSPRYKIIEKKQPVAFWCNPISGHNTLYWYLQNLGQGPELLIRYENEEAVDDSQLPKDRFSAERLKGVDSTLKIQPAELGDSAVYLCTISHLGTALPQYFGPGTRLTVL.

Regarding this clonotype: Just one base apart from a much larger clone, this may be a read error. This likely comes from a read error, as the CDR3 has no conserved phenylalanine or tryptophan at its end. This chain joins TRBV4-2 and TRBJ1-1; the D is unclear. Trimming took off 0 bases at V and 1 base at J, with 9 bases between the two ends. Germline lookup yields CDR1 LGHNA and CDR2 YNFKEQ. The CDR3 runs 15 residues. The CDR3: CASSQDPNPNTEAFY. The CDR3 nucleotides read TGTGCCAGCAGCCAAGATCCAAACCCGAACACTGAAGCTTTCTAT.

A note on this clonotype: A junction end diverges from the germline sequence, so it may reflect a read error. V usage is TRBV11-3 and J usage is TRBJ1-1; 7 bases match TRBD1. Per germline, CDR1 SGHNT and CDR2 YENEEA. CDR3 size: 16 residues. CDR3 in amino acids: CVSSLPPSYVQGGAFF. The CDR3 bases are TGTGTCAGCAGCTTACCCCCCAGTTACGTTCAGGGGGGAGCTTTCTTT. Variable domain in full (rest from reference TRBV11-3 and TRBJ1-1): EAGVVQSPRYKIIEKKQPVAFWCNPISGHNTLYWYLQNLGQGPELLIRYENEEAVDDSQLPKDRFSAERLKGVDSTLKIQPAELGDSAVYLCVSSLPPSYVQGGAFFGQGTRLTVV.

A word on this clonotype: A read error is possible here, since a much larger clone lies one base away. The CDR3 coding sequence is TGTGCCAGCAGTGAAGTTGTGGCCGGCTTTCAGTACTTC. Translation gives CASSEVVAGFQYF. The chain couples TRBV6-1 to TRBJ2-4; no definite D call. CDR3 length: 13 residues. Per germline, CDR1 MNHNS and CDR2 SASEGT. Between the trimmed V and J ends, which lost 1 base and 11 bases, there was a span of 12 bases.

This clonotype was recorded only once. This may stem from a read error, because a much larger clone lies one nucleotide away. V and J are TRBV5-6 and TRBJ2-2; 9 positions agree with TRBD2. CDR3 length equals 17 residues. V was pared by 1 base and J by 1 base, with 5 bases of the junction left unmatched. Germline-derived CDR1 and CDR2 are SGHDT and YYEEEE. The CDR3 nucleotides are TGTGCCAGCAGCTTGTACGGACTAGCGATGAACACCGGGGAGCTGTTTTTT. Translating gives CASSLYGLAMNTGELFF.

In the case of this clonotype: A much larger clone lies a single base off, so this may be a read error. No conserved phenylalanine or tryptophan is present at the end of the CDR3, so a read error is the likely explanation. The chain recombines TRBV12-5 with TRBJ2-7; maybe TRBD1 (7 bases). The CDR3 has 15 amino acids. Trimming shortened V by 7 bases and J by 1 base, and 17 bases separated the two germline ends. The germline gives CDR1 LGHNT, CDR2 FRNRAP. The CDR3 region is CASAMTGRRSYEQYS. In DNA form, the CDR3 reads TGTGCTAGTGCCATGACAGGGAGGAGGTCCTACGAGCAGTACTCC.

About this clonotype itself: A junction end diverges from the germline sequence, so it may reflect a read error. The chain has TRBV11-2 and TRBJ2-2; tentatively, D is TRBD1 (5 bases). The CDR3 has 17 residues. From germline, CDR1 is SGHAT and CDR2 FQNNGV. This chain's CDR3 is CASSSDPEGANTGELFF. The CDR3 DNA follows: TGTGCCAGTAGCTCAGACCCCGAAGGGGCGAACACCGGGGAGCTGTTTTTT.

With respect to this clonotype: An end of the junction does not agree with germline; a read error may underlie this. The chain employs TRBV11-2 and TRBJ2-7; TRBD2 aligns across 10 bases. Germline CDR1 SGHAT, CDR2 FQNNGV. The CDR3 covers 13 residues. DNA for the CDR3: TGTGTCAGCTCGGGACTAGCGTCCTACGAGCAGTACTTC. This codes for CVSSGLASYEQYF.

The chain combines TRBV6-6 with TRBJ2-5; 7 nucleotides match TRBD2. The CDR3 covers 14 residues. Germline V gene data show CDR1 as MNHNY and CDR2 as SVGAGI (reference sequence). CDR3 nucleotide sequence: TGTGCTGGCAGTTGGGGACTACGCGGGGAGACCCAGTACTTC. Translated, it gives CAGSWGLRGETQYF.